The following is a TCR beta chain sequence with its context. Its target is not known. This specimen belongs to a study of T cell responses to AZD1222 COVID-19 vaccine. Study-level findings and limits: There were vaccine-associated CD4 TCRs across spike, dominant at 160-218 and 743-854. Repertoire collection took place solely once the T cell response had peaked.

Method: immunoSEQ multiplex PCR; TCRdb's copy keeps in-frame clones and lacks some. The table has around 170,000 clones, around 90% seen once. The clonotype was recovered from an adult in good health. Sequences were derived from peripheral blood, sampled on day 0 of AZD1222 vaccination.

The CDR3 loop is CASSQASGYEQYF. The DNA of the CDR3 is TGCGCCAGCAGCCAAGCGTCTGGGTACGAGCAGTACTTC. The V gene is TRBV4-1, the J gene TRBJ2-7; D gene ambiguous. The germline V gene has CDR1 MGHRA and CDR2 YSYEKL. The CDR3 is 13 residues long. V lost 1 base and J 4 bases, leaving 8 bases between the germline ends.